This is a list of T cell receptor beta chains from one sample in a study of radiation and T cells in renal cell carcinoma. Assay used: immunoSEQ multiplex PCR; TCRdb lists only in-frame clones, some missing. The repertoire holds 160,000 or so clones, 87% seen once, with 10% to 15% in the top ten. Specimen: blood, collected from a patient whose treatment included radiotherapy and nephrectomy. These receptor sequences come from a woman aged 50 to 60 with renal cell carcinoma. CDR3s include the opening cysteine and the closing phenylalanine or tryptophan. Only some rows state a clone size, as once, few, many or a class for expanded clones.

size | J | V | CDR3
NA | TRBJ2-3 | TRBV5-6 | CASHTSTGTQYF
NA | TRBJ1-2 | TRBV7-2 | CASSPRQEFYGYTF
NA | TRBJ1-3 | TRBV19 | CASSIAHRGNTIYF
NA | TRBJ2-7 | TRBV9 | CASSPGGRGGYEQYF
NA | TRBJ2-5 | TRBV19 | CASSERDGETQYF
NA | TRBJ1-6 | TRBV19 | CASSAGVNSPLHF
NA | TRBJ1-5 | TRBV7-8 | CASSLELSNQPQHF
once | TRBJ1-5 | TRBV5-8 | CASSRHISEPQHF
NA | TRBJ1-1 | TRBV6-5 | CASSYSTGSTEAFF
once | TRBJ2-5 | TRBV2 | CASQGLEGETQYF
NA | TRBJ1-5 | TRBV6-1 | CASIGGGSNQPQHF
NA | TRBJ1-4 | TRBV19 | CASRPGQGSNEKLFF
NA | TRBJ2-5 | TRBV5-5 | CASSLAGRGQETQYF
NA | TRBJ2-2 | TRBV19 | CASSLTGADTGELFF
NA | TRBJ1-1 | TRBV6-5 | CASRRDRENTEAFF
NA | TRBJ2-5 | TRBV19 | CASGTNRKETQYF
NA | TRBJ1-5 | TRBV7-2 | CASSSGGDRNQPQHF
NA | TRBJ2-5 | TRBV5-6 | CASSLPGAEETQYF
NA | TRBJ1-2 | TRBV5-6 | CASSSGQPYGYTF
few | TRBJ1-1 | TRBV29-1 | CSVGRGLGEAFF
NA | TRBJ1-1 | TRBV7-2 | CASSLSGHTEAFF
NA | TRBJ1-1 | TRBV11-2 | CASSLGELGLKYTEAFF
NA | TRBJ1-5 | TRBV7-2 | CASSLPRDSGNNQPQHF
NA | TRBJ1-1 | TRBV4-3 | CASSQDLGTGMNTEAFF
NA | TRBJ1-5 | TRBV4-1 | CASSQDLRVSQHF
NA | TRBJ2-7 | TRBV20-1 | CSASRGLEYF
NA | TRBJ2-7 | TRBV4-3 | CASSELPGQGAHEQYF
NA | TRBJ1-3 | TRBV7-3 | CASSLTAQGTGNTIYF
once | TRBJ2-7 | TRBV10-2 | CASRQRVTSTYEQYF
NA | TRBJ1-2 | TRBV4-3 | CASSHGTDYGYTF
NA | TRBJ1-1 | TRBV14 | CASSQDNGGLNTEAFF
NA | TRBJ1-2 | TRBV19 | CASSIEVGGDSNSYGYTF
NA | TRBJ2-7 | TRBV20-1 | CSASQVDEQYF
NA | TRBJ1-1 | TRBV10-2 | CASSYPNTEAFF
NA | TRBJ2-5 | TRBV5-1 | CASSGLAGPQETQYF